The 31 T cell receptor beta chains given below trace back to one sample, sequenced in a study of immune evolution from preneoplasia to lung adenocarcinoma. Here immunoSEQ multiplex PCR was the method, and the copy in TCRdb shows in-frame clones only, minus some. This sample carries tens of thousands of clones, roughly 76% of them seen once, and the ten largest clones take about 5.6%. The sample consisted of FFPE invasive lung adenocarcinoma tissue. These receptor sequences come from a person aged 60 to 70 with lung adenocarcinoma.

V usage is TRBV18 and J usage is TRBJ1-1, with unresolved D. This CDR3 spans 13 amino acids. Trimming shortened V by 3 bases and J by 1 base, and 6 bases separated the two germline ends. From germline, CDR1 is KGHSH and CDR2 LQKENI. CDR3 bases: TGTGCCAGCTCACCTATATCGAACACTGAAGCTTTCTTT. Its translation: CASSPISNTEAFF. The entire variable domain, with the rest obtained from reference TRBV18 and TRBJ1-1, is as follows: NAGVMQNPRHLVRRRGQEARLRCSPMKGHSHVYWYRQLPEEGLKFMVYLQKENIIDESGMPKERFSAEFPKEGPSILRIQQVVRGDSAAYFCASSPISNTEAFFGQGTRLTVV.

The CDR3 nucleotides read TGTGCCAGCAGCCCCTACAATGAGCAGTTCTTC. Translating it yields CASSPYNEQFF. This chain uses TRBV7-8 with TRBJ2-1; the D is unclear. The CDR3 sequence is 11 residues long. The germline CDR1 and CDR2 sequences are SGHVS and FQNEAQ. Trimming removed 5 bases at V and 2 bases at J, with 1 base between.

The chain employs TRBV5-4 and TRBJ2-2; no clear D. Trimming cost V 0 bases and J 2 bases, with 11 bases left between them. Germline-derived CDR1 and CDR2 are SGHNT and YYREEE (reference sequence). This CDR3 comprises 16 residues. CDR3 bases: TGTGCCAGCAGCTTGGGTCCAGCTCATAACACCGGGGAGCTGTTTTTT. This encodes CASSLGPAHNTGELFF.

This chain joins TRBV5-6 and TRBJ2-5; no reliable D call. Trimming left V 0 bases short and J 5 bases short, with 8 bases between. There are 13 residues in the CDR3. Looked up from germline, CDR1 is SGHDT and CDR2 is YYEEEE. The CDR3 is CASSLGLPETQYF. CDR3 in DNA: TGTGCCAGCAGCTTGGGCCTCCCGGAGACCCAGTACTTC.

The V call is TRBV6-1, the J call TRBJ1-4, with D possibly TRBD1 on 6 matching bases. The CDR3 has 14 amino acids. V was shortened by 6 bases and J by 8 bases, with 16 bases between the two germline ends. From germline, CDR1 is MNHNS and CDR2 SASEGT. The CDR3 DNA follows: TGTGCCAGCAGCATGGTACAGGGAGGCGAAAAACTGTTTTTT. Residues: CASSMVQGGEKLFF.

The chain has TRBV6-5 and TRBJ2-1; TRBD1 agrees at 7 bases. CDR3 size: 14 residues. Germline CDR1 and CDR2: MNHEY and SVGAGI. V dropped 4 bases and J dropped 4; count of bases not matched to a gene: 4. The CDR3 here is CASSSGQEYNEQFF. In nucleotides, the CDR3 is TGTGCCAGCAGTTCTGGACAGGAATACAATGAGCAGTTCTTC.

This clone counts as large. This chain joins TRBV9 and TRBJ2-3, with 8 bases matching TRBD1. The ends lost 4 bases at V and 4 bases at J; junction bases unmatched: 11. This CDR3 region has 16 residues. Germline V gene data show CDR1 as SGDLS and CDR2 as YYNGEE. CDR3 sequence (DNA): TGTGCCAGCAGCTTTTACGGGACAGGTGGCCCAGATACGCAGTATTTT. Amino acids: CASSFYGTGGPDTQYF. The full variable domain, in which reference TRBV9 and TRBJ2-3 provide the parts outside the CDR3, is DSGVTQTPKHLITATGQRVTLRCSPRSGDLSVYWYQQSLDQGLQFLIQYYNGEERAKGNILERFSAQQFPDLHSELNLSSLELGDSALYFCASSFYGTGGPDTQYFGPGTRLTVL.

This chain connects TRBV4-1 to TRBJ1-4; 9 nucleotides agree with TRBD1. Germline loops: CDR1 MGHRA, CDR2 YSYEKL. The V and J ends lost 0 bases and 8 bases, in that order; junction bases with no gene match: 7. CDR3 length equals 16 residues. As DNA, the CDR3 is TGCGCCAGCAGCCAAGACTGGGGACAGGGTGAAGAAAAACTGTTTTTT. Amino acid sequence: CASSQDWGQGEEKLFF.

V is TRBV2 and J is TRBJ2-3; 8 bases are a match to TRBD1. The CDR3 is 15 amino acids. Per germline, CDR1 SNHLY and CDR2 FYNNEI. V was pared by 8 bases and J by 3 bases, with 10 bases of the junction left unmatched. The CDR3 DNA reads TGTGCCAGCTACAGGGGGAAGCTTCGGACAGATACGCAGTATTTT. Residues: CASYRGKLRTDTQYF. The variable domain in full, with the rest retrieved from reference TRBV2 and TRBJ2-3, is EPEVTQTPSHQVTQMGQEVILRCVPISNHLYFYWYRQILGQKVEFLVSFYNNEISEKSEIFDDQFSVERPDGSNFTLKIRSTKLEDSAMYFCASYRGKLRTDTQYFGPGTRLTVL.

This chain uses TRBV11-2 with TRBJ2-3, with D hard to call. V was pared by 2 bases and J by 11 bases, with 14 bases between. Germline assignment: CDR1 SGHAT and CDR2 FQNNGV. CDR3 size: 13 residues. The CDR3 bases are TGTGCCAGCAGCTTAAACAGCCCCACGGAGCAGTATTTT. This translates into CASSLNSPTEQYF. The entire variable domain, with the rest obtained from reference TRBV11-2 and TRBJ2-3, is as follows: EAGVAQSPRYKIIEKRQSVAFWCNPISGHATLYWYQQILGQGPKLLIQFQNNGVVDDSQLPKDRFSAERLKGVDSTLKIQPAKLEDSAVYLCASSLNSPTEQYFGPGTRLTVL.

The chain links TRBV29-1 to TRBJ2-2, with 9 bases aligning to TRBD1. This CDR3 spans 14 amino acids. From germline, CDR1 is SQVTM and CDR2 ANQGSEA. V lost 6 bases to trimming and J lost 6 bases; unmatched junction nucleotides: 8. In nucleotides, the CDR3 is TGCAGCGTCAGATACAGGGGGCGCGCCGGGGAGCTGTTTTTT. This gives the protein CSVRYRGRAGELFF.

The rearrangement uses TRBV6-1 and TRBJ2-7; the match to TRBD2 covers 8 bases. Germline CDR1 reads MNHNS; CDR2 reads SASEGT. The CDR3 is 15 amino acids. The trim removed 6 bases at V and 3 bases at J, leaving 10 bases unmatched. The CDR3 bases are TGTGCCAGCAGGGGCTCCGGGAGGGGGGTCTACGAGCAGTACTTC. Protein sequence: CASRGSGRGVYEQYF.

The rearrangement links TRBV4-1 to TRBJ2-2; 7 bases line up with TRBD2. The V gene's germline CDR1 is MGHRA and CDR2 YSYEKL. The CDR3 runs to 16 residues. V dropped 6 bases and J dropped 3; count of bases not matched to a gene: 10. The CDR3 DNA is TGCGCCAGCAGACTCTATGAGCGGGATTACACCGGGGAGCTGTTTTTT. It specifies CASRLYERDYTGELFF.

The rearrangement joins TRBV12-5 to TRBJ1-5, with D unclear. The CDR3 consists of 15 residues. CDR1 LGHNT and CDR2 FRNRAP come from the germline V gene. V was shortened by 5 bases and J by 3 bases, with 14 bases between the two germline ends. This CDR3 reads CASGRTDGYNQPQHF. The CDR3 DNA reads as TGTGCTAGTGGTCGAACCGACGGATACAATCAGCCCCAGCATTTT.

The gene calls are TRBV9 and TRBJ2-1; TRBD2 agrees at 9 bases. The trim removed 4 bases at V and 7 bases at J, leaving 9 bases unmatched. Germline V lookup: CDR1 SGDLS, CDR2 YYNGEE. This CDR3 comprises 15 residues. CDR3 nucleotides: TGTGCCAGCAGCCCCCGGATAGCGGGAGTTAATGAGCAGTTCTTC. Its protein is CASSPRIAGVNEQFF.

The CDR3 coding sequence is TGTGCCAGCAGCCCCGTCTCTGGCGGGGTCAACACCATATATTTT. This sequence encodes CASSPVSGGVNTIYF. The J gene is TRBJ1-3, the V gene TRBV6-6; D is ambiguous. There are 15 residues in the CDR3. Germline V gene lookup returns CDR1 MNHNY and CDR2 SVGAGI (reference sequence). V dropped 6 bases and J dropped 7 bases, with 19 bases sitting between them.

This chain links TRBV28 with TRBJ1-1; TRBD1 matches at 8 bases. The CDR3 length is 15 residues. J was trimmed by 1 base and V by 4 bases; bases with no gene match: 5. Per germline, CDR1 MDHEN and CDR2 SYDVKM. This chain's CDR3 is CASSSSGTGNTEAFF. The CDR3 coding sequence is TGTGCCAGCAGTTCATCCGGGACAGGGAACACTGAAGCTTTCTTT. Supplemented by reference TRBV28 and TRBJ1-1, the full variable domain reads DVKVTQSSRYLVKRTGEKVFLECVQDMDHENMFWYRQDPGLGLRLIYFSYDVKMKEKGDIPEGYSVSREKKERFSLILESASTNQTSMYLCASSSSGTGNTEAFFGQGTRLTVV.

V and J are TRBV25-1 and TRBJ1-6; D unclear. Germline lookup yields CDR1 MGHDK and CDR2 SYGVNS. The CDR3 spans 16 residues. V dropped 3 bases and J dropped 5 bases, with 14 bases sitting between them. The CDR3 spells CASSESRDVNNSPLHF. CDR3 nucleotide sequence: TGTGCCAGCAGTGAGAGTCGGGATGTGAATAATTCACCCCTCCACTTT.

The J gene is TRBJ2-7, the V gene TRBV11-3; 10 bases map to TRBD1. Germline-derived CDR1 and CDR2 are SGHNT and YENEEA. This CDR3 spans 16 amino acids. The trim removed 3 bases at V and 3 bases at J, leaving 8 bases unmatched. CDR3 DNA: TGTGCCAGCAGCTTGGCTTCCGGGACAGGGGTCTACGAGCAGTACTTC. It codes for CASSLASGTGVYEQYF.

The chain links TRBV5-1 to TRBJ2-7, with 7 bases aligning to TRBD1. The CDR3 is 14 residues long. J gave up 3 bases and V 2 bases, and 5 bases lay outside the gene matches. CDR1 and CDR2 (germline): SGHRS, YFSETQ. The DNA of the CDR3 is TGCGCCAGCAGCTTCGGCCGGGACAGCTACGAGCAGTACTTC. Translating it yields CASSFGRDSYEQYF.

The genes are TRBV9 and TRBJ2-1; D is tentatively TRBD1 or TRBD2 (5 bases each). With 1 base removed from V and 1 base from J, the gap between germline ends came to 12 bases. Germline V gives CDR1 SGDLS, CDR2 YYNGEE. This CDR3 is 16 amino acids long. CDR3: CASSVLGESSYNEQFF. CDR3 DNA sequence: TGTGCCAGCAGCGTACTGGGGGAGTCGTCCTACAATGAGCAGTTCTTC.

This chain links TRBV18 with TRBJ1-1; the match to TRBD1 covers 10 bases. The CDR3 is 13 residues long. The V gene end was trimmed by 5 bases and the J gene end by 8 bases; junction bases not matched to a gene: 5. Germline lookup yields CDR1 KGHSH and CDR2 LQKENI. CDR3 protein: CASSGGQGREAFF. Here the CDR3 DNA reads TGTGCCAGCTCAGGGGGACAGGGGCGAGAAGCTTTCTTT. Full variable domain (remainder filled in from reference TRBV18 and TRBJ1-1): NAGVMQNPRHLVRRRGQEARLRCSPMKGHSHVYWYRQLPEEGLKFMVYLQKENIIDESGMPKERFSAEFPKEGPSILRIQQVVRGDSAAYFCASSGGQGREAFFGQGTRLTVV.

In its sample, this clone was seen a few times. The CDR3 is CASSTPRDEHKETQYF. CDR3 sequence (DNA): TGTGCCAGCAGCACTCCCCGGGACGAGCATAAAGAGACCCAGTACTTC. The rearrangement links TRBV21-1 to TRBJ2-5. TRBV21-1 is reported as a pseudogene. The CDR3 length is 16 residues.

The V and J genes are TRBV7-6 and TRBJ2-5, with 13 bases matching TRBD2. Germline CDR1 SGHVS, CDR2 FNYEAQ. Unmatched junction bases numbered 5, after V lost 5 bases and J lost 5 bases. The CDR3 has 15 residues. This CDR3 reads CASSPRLAGGETQYF. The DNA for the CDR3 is TGTGCCAGCAGCCCCCGACTAGCGGGAGGCGAGACCCAGTACTTC.

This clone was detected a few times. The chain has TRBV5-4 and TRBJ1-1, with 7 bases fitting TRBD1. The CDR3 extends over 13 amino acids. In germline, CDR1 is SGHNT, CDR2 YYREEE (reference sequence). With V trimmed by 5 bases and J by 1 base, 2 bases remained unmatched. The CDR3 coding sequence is TGTGCCAGCAGAGGACAGGCGAACACTGAAGCTTTCTTT. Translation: CASRGQANTEAFF.

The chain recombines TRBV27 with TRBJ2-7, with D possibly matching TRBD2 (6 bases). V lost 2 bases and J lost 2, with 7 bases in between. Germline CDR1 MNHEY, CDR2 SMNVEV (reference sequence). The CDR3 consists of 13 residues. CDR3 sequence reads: CASSLRETYEQYF. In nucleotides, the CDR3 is TGTGCCAGCAGTTTACGGGAGACCTACGAGCAGTACTTC.

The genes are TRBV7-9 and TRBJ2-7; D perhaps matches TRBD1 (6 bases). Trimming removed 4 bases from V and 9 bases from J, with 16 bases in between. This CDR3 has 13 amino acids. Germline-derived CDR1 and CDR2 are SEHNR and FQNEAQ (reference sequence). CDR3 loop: CASSSNPDSGQYF. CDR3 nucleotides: TGTGCCAGCAGCTCCAACCCGGACAGCGGGCAGTACTTC.

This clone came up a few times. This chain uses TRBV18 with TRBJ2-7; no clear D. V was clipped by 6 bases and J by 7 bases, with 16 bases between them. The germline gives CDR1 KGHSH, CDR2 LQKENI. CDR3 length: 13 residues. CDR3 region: CASSPNGAREQYF. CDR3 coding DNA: TGTGCCAGCTCTCCCAATGGAGCACGGGAGCAGTACTTC.

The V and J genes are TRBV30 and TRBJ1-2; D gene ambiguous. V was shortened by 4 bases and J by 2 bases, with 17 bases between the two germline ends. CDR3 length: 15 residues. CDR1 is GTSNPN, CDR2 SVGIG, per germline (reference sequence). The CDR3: CAWTGKSSGNYGYTF. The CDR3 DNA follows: TGTGCCTGGACTGGTAAGAGCAGCGGGAACTATGGCTACACCTTC.

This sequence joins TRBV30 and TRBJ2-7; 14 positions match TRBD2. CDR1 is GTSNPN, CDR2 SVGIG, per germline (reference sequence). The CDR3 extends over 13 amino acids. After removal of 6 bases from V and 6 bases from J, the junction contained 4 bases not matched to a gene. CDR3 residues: CACRLAGGSEQYF. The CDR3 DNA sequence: TGTGCCTGCAGACTAGCGGGAGGGTCCGAGCAGTACTTC.

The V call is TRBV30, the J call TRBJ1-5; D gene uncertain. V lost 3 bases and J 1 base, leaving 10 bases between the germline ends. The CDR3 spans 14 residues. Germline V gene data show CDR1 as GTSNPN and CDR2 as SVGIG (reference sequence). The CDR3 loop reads CAWRSEASNQPQHF. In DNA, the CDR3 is TGTGCCTGGAGGTCCGAGGCCAGCAATCAGCCCCAGCATTTT.